This is a list of T cell receptor beta chains from one sample in a study of T-cell memory formation after mild COVID-19. TCRdb fed the 5' RACE reads into MiXCR, producing one record per CDR3 protein. The sample lists under 550,000 distinct CDR3 sequences, about 20% occurring once. The sample comprised PBMCs or a T cell subset sorted from them (not recorded which). The receptors were sampled from a man aged 18-30 years who had mild COVID-19 (a few samples of this study predate the infection). Cell type and time point are not known. The CDR3 runs from the conserved cysteine through the conserved F or W. A D gene is named only where the DNA matches it firmly. Clone size is stated in some rows and not others, as once, few, many or a class when expanded.

clone_size	d_call	v_call	j_call	cdr3_nt	cdr3_aa
few	.	TRBV5-5	TRBJ1-4	TGTGCCAGCAGCTTGACCCCGGACCCTAATGAAAAACTGTTTTTT	CASSLTPDPNEKLFF
.	.	TRBV7-2	TRBJ1-2	TGTGCCAGCAGCTCCCACAGGGCAGGAGTTAACTATGGCTACACCTTC	CASSSHRAGVNYGYTF
.	TRBD1	TRBV7-9	TRBJ2-7	TGTGCCAGTGGGACGGGACAGGGTAGGTACGAGCAGTACTTC	CASGTGQGRYEQYF
.	TRBD1	TRBV11-2	TRBJ2-7	TGTGCCAGCAGCTTAAGGCAGGGGGTGTACTTC	CASSLRQGVYF
.	.	TRBV9	TRBJ1-1	TGTGCCAGCAGCGTAGTTGGGGGAGCAGCTTTCTTT	CASSVVGGAAFF
few	.	TRBV5-1	TRBJ2-2	TGCGCCACCGGGGACTCCACCGGGGAGCTGTTTTTT	CATGDSTGELFF
.	TRBD2	TRBV27	TRBJ2-2	TGTGCCAGCAGTATCCTCGGGACTAAGCCGGCGGACGGGGAGCTGTTTTTT	CASSILGTKPADGELFF
.	.	TRBV4-1	TRBJ1-2	TGCGCCAGCAGCCAAGTAGGATATGGCTACACCTTC	CASSQVGYGYTF
.	.	TRBV3-1	TRBJ1-3	TGTGCCAGCAGCCCAAGACTGGACACCATATATTTT	CASSPRLDTIYF
few	.	TRBV7-2	TRBJ1-1	TGTGCCAGCAGCCCTCCAGGGACCCACGCTTTCTTT	CASSPPGTHAFF
few	.	TRBV12-3/TRBV12-4	TRBJ1-1	TGTGCCAGCAAGACAGCGGGTTTCACTGAAGCTTTCTTT	CASKTAGFTEAFF
.	.	TRBV12-3/TRBV12-4	TRBJ2-2	TGTGCCAGCGGGGAATTTCGCACCGGGGAGCTGTTTTTT	CASGEFRTGELFF
.	TRBD2	TRBV2	TRBJ2-1	TGTGCCAGCAGCTTTGGACTAGCGGGATTCTACAATGAGCAGTTCTTC	CASSFGLAGFYNEQFF